Included here is one T cell receptor beta chain sequence, with context. The data were obtained in a study of cytomegalovirus exposure and HLA in healthy donors. Per the germline V gene, CDR1 is MDHEN and CDR2 is SYDVKM. This CDR3 region has 11 residues. V lost 9 bases and J 8 bases, leaving 13 bases between the germline ends. The PCR used 60 Vbeta and 13 Jbeta primers. The data were produced by immunoSEQ multiplex PCR, yet TCRdb's version contains in-frame clones alone and is incomplete. The sample yields roughly 150,000 clones, approximately 73% seen once. The specimen was PBMCs. This sequence joins TRBV28 and TRBJ1-1; tentatively, D is TRBD1 (6 bases). The sequence came from a man aged 30 to 39 in good health and CMV-seropositive. The CDR3 nucleotides read TGTGCCAGTTATCAGGGGAGAGAAGCTTTCTTT. The encoded protein is CASYQGREAFF.